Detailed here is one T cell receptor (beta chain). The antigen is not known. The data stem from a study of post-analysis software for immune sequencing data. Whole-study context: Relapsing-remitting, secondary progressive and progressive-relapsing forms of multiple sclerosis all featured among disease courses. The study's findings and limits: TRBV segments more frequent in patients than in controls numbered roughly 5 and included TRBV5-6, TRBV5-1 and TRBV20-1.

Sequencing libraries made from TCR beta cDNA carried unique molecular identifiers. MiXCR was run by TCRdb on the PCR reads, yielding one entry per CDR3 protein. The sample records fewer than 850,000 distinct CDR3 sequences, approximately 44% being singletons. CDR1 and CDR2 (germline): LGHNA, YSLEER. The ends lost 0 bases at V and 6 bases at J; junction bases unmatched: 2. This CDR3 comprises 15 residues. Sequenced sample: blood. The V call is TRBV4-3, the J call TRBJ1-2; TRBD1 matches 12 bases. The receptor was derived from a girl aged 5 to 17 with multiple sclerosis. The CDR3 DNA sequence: TGCGCCAGCAGCCAAGAAGGGACAGGGGGCAATGGCTACACCTTC. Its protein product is CASSQEGTGGNGYTF.